These 6 T cell receptor beta chains were all obtained from the same sample, sequenced in a study of T cells after yellow fever vaccination. In TCRdb, the 5' RACE reads were re-called with MiXCR into one record per CDR3 protein. The sample has about 500,000 distinct CDR3 sequences, less than 20% seen once; the top ten hold around 16%. The sample consisted of PBMCs, taken 5 to 6 days after the first yellow fever vaccination. These receptors originate from a man between 18 and 35 years old who received the YFV17D yellow fever vaccine.

This clonotype was recorded a few times. V usage is TRBV5-1 and J usage is TRBJ2-3; the match to TRBD2 covers 11 bases. Germline loops: CDR1 SGHRS, CDR2 YFSETQ. The V and J ends lost 4 bases and 1 base, in that order; junction bases with no gene match: 5. The CDR3 covers 16 residues. The CDR3 sequence: CASSASGGSRTDTQYF. The CDR3 DNA sequence: TGCGCCAGCAGCGCTAGCGGGGGGAGCCGCACAGATACGCAGTATTTT.

This clonotype was counted a few times. V is TRBV7-2 and J is TRBJ1-1; D is perhaps TRBD1 (5 bases). The CDR3 covers 17 residues. V gave up 4 bases and J gave up 1 base, with 19 bases separating them. CDR1 is SGHTA, CDR2 FQGNSA, per germline. CDR3 sequence (DNA): TGTGCCAGCAGCTACCCCCTCGGGGCAGGCCCGAACACTGAAGCTTTCTTT. Translating it yields CASSYPLGAGPNTEAFF.

This clonotype was observed many times. The CDR3 DNA follows: TGTGCCAGCAACTATCCTGGGGGAAACACTGAAGCTTTCTTT. Its protein is CASNYPGGNTEAFF. The chain carries TRBV7-2 and TRBJ1-1; tentative D call: TRBD1 (5 bases). Germline CDR1 and CDR2: SGHTA and FQGNSA. The CDR3 spans 14 residues. Trimming stripped 7 bases from V and 2 bases from J, with 14 bases between.

The chain employs TRBV7-3 and TRBJ2-7; the D is unclear. Per the germline V gene, CDR1 is SGHTA and CDR2 is FQGTGA. This CDR3 has 14 residues. V gave up 0 bases and J gave up 0 bases, with 6 bases separating them. The CDR3 sequence is CASSLTPASYEQYF. DNA of the CDR3: TGTGCCAGCAGCTTAACTCCGGCCTCCTACGAGCAGTACTTC.

This chain joins TRBV21-1 and TRBJ2-5. TRBV21-1 corresponds to a pseudogene. This CDR3 is built from 15 residues. In DNA form, the CDR3 reads TGTGCCAGCAGCAACCAAACATGGTACCAAGAGACCCAGTACTTC. It is translated as CASSNQTWYQETQYF.

The genes are TRBV7-2 and TRBJ1-2; D remains unclear. CDR3 length equals 14 residues. Germline V lookup: CDR1 SGHTA, CDR2 FQGNSA. V lost 1 base and J lost 7, with 13 bases in between. The CDR3 sequence: CASSLGTAGSGYTF. CDR3 coding DNA: TGTGCCAGCAGCTTAGGTACAGCAGGTAGTGGCTACACCTTC.